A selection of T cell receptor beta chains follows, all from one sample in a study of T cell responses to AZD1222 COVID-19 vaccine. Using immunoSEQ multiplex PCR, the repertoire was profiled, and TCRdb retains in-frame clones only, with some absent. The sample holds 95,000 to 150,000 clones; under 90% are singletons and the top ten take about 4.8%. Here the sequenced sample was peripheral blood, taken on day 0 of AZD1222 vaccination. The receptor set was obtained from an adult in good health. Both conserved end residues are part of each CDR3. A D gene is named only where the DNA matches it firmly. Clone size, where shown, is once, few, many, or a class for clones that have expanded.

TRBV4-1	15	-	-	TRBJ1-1	CASSQLSNMNTEAFF	TGCGCCAGCAGCCAACTCAGTAATATGAACACTGAAGCTTTCTTT
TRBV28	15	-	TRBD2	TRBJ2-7	CASSSLSGVPYEQYF	TGTGCCAGCAGTAGCCTTAGCGGGGTCCCCTACGAGCAGTACTTC
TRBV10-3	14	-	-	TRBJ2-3	CAIKGSFSTDTQYF	TGTGCCATCAAGGGATCATTTAGCACAGATACGCAGTATTTT
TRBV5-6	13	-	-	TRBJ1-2	CASSLGANYGYTF	TGTGCCAGCAGCTTAGGGGCTAACTATGGCTACACCTTC
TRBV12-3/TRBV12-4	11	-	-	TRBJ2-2	CASTAYGELFF	TGTGCCAGCACTGCATATGGGGAGCTGTTTTTT
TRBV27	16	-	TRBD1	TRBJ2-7	CASRRQGASLGYEQYF	TGTGCCAGCAGGAGACAGGGGGCTTCCCTCGGATACGAGCAGTACTTC
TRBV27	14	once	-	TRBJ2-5	CASSKGFGQETQYF	TGTGCCAGCAGCAAGGGGTTCGGGCAAGAGACCCAGTACTTC
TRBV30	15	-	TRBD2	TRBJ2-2	CAWRERGIHTGELFF	TGTGCCTGGAGGGAGCGGGGGATTCACACCGGGGAGCTGTTTTTT
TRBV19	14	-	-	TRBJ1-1	CASSLRGKNTEAFF	TGTGCCAGTAGTCTCAGGGGCAAGAACACTGAAGCTTTCTTT
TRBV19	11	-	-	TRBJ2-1	CASSNYNEQFF	TGTGCCAGTAGTAATTACAATGAGCAGTTCTTC
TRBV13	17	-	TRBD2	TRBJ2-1	CASSLRTSGSPYNEQFF	TGTGCCAGCAGCTTGCGGACTAGCGGGAGTCCCTACAATGAGCAGTTCTTC
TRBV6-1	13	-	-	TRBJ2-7	CASSEGGTYEQYF	TGTGCCAGCAGTGAGGGCGGAACCTACGAGCAGTACTTC
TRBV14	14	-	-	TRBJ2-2	CASSQDLAKGELFF	TGTGCCAGCAGCCAAGATCTGGCCAAGGGGGAGCTGTTTTTT
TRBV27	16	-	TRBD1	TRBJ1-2	CASISLGGGGGYGYTF	TGTGCCAGCATCTCACTCGGGGGAGGGGGCGGCTATGGCTACACCTTC
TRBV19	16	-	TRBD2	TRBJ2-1	CASSPWTSGLNNEQFF	TGTGCCAGTAGTCCATGGACTAGCGGACTTAACAATGAGCAGTTCTTC
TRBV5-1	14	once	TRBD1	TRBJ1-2	CASSAGTGVDGYTF	TGCGCCAGCAGCGCCGGGACAGGGGTGGATGGCTACACCTTC
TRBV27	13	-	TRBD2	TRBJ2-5	CASRAGSRETQYF	TGTGCCAGCAGAGCGGGGTCGCGTGAGACCCAGTACTTC
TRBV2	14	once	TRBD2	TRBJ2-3	CASSSGKRADTQYF	TGTGCCAGCAGTAGCGGGAAGAGAGCAGATACGCAGTATTTT
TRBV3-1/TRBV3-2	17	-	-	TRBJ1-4	CASSLRVLGGAEEKLFF	TGTGCCAGCAGCTTAAGAGTTTTGGGGGGCGCGGAGGAAAAACTGTTTTTT
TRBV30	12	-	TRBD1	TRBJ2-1	CAWGQVNNEQFF	TGTGCCTGGGGACAGGTTAACAATGAGCAGTTCTTC
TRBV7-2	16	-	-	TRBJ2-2	CASSPPGVWGTGELFF	TGTGCCAGCAGCCCCCCGGGGGTATGGGGCACCGGGGAGCTGTTTTTT
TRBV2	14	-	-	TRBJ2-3	CASSEAGQGEVQYF	TGTGCCAGCAGTGAAGCTGGTCAGGGGGAGGTTCAGTATTTT
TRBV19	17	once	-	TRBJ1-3	CASSIWTAINSGNTIYF	TGTGCCAGTAGTATATGGACAGCCATCAACTCTGGAAACACCATATATTTT
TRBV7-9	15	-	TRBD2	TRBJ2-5	CASSRGTSEIETQYF	TGTGCCAGCAGCCGGGGGACTAGCGAGATTGAGACCCAGTACTTC
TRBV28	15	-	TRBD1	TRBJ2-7	CASELSPGQGREQYF	TGTGCCAGCGAACTATCTCCGGGACAGGGCCGCGAGCAGTACTTC
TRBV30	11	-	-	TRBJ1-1	CAWRQATEAFF	TGTGCCTGGAGACAGGCCACTGAAGCTTTCTTT
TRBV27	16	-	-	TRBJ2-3	CASSPLAGDSTDTQYF	TGTGCCAGCAGTCCATTAGCAGGGGACAGCACAGATACGCAGTATTTT
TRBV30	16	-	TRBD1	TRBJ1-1	CAWAGTGFFLNTEAFF	TGTGCCTGGGCCGGGACAGGCTTTTTCCTGAACACTGAAGCTTTCTTT
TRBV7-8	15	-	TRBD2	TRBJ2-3	CASRPSGRAPDTQYF	TGTGCCAGCAGGCCAAGCGGGAGGGCCCCCGATACGCAGTATTTT
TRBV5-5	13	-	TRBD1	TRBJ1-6	CASSLTGGSPLHF	TGTGCCAGCAGCTTGACAGGGGGTTCACCCCTCCACTTT
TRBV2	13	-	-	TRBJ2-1	CASSEAPRGEQFF	TGTGCCAGCAGTGAAGCGCCCAGGGGTGAGCAGTTCTTC
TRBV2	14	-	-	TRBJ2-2	CASRVPRDGGELFF	TGTGCCAGCAGGGTCCCAAGGGATGGCGGGGAGCTGTTTTTT
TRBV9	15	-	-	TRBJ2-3	CASSVAGAPADTQYF	TGTGCCAGCAGCGTAGCGGGAGCCCCGGCAGATACGCAGTATTTT
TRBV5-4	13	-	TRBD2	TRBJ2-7	CASSGTTSYEQYF	TGTGCCAGCAGCGGGACTACCTCCTACGAGCAGTACTTC
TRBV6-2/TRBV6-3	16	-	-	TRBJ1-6	CASSYSARGMDSPLHF	TGTGCCAGCAGTTACTCGGCCAGGGGAATGGATTCACCCCTCCACTTT
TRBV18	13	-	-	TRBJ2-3	CASSLSWGDTQYF	TGTGCCAGCTCACTTTCTTGGGGAGATACGCAGTATTTT
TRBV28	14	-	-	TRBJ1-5	CASSLSRVDQPQHF	TGTGCCAGCAGTTTATCCAGGGTGGATCAGCCCCAGCATTTT
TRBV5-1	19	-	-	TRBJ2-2	CASSLVGRDQIWSTGELFF	TGCGCCAGCAGCTTGGTCGGGCGGGACCAAATTTGGAGTACCGGGGAGCTGTTTTTT
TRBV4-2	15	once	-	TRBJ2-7	CASSQDFSSSDEQYF	TGTGCCAGCAGCCAAGATTTCAGCTCCTCTGACGAGCAGTACTTC
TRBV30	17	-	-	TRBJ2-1	CAWSGLVASSSYNEQFF	TGTGCCTGGAGCGGGCTTGTTGCTAGTTCCTCCTACAATGAGCAGTTCTTC
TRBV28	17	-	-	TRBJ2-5	CASSLGGGRFLLETQYF	TGTGCCAGCAGTTTAGGAGGGGGGCGGTTTTTGTTGGAGACCCAGTACTTC
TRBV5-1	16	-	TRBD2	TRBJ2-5	CASSTRTSGPPGTQYF	TGCGCCAGCAGCACGCGGACTAGCGGACCCCCAGGGACCCAGTACTTC
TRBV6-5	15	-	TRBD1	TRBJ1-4	CASSRGGQTGEKLFF	TGTGCCAGCAGTAGAGGGGGACAGACAGGTGAAAAACTGTTTTTT
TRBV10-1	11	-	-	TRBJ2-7	CASSESYEQYF	TGCGCCAGCAGTGAGTCCTACGAGCAGTACTTC
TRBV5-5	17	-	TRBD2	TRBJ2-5	CASSLDPSGGTQETQYF	TGTGCCAGCAGCTTGGATCCTAGCGGGGGGACCCAAGAGACCCAGTACTTC
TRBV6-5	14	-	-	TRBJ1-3	CASTRGLGGNTIYF	TGTGCCAGCACCCGGGGACTGGGCGGAAACACCATATATTTT
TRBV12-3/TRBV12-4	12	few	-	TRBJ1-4	CASSLANEKLFF	TGTGCCAGCAGTTTAGCCAATGAAAAACTGTTTTTT
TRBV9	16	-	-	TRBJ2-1	CASSVRTGAGYNEQFF	TGTGCCAGCAGCGTGAGGACGGGAGCTGGGTACAATGAGCAGTTCTTC
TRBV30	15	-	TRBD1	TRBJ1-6	CAWRPRGPSVSPLHF	TGTGCCTGGAGACCCAGGGGGCCTTCGGTTTCACCCCTCCACTTT